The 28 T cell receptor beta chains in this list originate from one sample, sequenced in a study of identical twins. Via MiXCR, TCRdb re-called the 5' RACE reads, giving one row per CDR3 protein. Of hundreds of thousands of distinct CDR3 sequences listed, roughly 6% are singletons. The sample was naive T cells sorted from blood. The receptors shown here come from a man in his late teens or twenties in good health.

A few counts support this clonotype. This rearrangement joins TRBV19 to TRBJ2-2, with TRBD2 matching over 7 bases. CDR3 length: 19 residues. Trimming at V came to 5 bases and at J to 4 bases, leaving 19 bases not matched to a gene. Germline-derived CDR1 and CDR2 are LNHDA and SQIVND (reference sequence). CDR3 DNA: TGTGCCAGTAGTGCCCCGAGGGTGCGGGAGTCCCTCGTCACCGGGGAGCTGTTTTTT. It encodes CASSAPRVRESLVTGELFF.

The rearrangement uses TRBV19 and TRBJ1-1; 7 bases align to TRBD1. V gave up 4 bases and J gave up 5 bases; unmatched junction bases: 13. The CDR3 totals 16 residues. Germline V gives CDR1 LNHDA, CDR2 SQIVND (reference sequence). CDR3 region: CASSTASTGRRTEAFF. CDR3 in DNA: TGTGCCAGTAGTACAGCCTCGACAGGGAGAAGGACTGAAGCTTTCTTT.

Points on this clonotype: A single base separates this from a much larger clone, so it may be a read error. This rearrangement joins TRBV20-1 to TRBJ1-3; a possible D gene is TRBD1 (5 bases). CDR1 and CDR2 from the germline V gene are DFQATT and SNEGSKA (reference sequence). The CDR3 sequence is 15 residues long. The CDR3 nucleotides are TGCAGTGCTAGAGTTCCAGGGCCGAGTGGAAACCCCATATATTTT. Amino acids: CSARVPGPSGNPIYF.

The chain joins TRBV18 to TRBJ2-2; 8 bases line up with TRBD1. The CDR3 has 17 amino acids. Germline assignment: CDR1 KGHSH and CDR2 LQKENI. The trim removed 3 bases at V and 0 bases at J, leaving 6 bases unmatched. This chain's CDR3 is CASSPLRQGTNTGELFF. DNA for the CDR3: TGTGCCAGCTCACCCTTAAGACAGGGGACGAACACCGGGGAGCTGTTTTTT.

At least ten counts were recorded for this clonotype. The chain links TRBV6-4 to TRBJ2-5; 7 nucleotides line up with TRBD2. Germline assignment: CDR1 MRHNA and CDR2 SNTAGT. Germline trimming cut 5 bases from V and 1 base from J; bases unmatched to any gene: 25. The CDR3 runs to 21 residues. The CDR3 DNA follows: TGTGCCAGCAGTCTGCTGTTGGCGGCGGGGGACGTCATTGGGCTCCAAGAGACCCAGTACTTC. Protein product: CASSLLLAAGDVIGLQETQYF.

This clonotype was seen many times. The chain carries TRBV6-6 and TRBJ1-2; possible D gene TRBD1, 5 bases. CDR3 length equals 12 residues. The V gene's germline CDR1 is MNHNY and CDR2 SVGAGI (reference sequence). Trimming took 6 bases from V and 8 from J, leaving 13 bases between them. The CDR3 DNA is TGTGCCAGCAGCCTCCCTCGGGGGGGCTACACCTTC. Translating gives CASSLPRGGYTF.

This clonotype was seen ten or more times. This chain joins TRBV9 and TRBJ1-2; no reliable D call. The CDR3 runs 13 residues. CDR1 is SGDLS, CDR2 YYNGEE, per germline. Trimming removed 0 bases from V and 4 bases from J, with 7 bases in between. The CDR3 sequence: CASSVEPTYGYTF. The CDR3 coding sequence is TGTGCCAGCAGCGTAGAACCAACCTATGGCTACACCTTC.

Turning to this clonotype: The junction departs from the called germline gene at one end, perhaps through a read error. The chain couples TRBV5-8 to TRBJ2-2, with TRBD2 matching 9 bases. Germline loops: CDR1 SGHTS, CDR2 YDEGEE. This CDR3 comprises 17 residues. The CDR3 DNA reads TGTGCCAGCAGCTTTCTGGGCGGGAGGGCCAGCACCAGGGAGCTGTTTTTT. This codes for CASSFLGGRASTRELFF.

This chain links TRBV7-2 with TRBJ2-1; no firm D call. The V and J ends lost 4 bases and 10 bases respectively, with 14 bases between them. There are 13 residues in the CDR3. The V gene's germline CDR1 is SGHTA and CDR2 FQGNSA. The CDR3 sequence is CASSSLGDTEQFF. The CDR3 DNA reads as TGTGCCAGCAGCTCCCTAGGTGACACCGAGCAGTTCTTC.

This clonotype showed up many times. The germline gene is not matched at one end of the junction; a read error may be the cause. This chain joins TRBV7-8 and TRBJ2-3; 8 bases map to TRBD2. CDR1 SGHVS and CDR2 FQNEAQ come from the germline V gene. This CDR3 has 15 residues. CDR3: CASSLAGAGGSAEHF. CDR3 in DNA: TGTGCCAGCAGCTTAGCCGGGGCGGGAGGCTCAGCCGAGCATTTT.

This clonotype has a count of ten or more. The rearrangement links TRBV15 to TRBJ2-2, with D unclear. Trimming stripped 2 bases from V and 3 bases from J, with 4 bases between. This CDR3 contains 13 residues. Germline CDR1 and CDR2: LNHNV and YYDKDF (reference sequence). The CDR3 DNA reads TGTGCCACCAGCAGACCGTACACCGGGGAGCTGTTTTTT. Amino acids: CATSRPYTGELFF.

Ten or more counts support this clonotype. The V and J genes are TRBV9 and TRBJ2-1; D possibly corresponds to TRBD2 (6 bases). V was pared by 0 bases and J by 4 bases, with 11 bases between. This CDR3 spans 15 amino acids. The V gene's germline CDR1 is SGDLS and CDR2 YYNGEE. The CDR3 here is CASSVGSGRYNEQFF. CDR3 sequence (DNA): TGTGCCAGCAGCGTAGGAAGCGGGCGTTACAATGAGCAGTTCTTC.

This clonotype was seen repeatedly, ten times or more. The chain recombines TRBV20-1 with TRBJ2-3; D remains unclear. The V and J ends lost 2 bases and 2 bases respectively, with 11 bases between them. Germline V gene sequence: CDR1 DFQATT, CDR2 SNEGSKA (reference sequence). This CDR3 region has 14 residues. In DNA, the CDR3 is TGCAGTGCTAGAAGGCCCTCGGCCACAGATACGCAGTATTTT. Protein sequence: CSARRPSATDTQYF.

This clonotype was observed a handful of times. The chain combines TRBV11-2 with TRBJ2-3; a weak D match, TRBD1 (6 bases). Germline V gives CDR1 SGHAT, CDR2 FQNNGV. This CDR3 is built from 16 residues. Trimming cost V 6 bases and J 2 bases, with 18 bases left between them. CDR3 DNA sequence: TGTGCCAGCAGATCCTGGCGGTCAGGGGACACAGATACGCAGTATTTT. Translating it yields CASRSWRSGDTDTQYF.

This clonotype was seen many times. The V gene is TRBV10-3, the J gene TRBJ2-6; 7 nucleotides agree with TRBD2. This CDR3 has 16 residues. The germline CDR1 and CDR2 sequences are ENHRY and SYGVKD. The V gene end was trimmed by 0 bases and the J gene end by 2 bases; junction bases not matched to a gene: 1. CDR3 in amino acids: CAISESTSAGANVLTF. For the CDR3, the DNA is TGTGCCATCAGTGAGTCAACTAGCGCTGGGGCCAACGTCCTGACTTTC.

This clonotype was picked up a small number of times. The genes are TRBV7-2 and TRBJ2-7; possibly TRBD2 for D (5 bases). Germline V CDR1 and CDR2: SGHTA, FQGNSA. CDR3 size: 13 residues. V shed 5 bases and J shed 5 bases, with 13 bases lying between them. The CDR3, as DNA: TGTGCCAGCAGCCGAACTAGTCCCGACGAGCAGTACTTC. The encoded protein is CASSRTSPDEQYF.

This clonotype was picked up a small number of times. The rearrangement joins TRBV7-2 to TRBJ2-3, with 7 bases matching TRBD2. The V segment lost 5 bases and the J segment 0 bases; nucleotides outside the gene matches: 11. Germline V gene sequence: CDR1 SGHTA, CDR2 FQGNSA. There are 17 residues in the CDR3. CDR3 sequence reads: CASSAWASGASTDTQYF. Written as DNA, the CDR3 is TGTGCCAGCAGCGCCTGGGCTAGCGGAGCTAGCACAGATACGCAGTATTTT.

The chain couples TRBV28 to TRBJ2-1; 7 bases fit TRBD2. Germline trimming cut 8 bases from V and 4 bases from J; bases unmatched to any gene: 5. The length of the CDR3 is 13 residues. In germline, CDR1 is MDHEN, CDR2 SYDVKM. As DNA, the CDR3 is TGTGCCAGCGAGGGGACTACTTACAATGAGCAGTTCTTC. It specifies CASEGTTYNEQFF.

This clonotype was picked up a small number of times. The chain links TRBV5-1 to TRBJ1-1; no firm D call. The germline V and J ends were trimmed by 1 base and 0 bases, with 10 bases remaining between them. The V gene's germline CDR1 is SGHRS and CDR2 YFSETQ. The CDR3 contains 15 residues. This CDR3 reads CASSLIPAMNTEAFF. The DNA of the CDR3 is TGCGCCAGCAGCTTGATTCCAGCCATGAACACTGAAGCTTTCTTT.

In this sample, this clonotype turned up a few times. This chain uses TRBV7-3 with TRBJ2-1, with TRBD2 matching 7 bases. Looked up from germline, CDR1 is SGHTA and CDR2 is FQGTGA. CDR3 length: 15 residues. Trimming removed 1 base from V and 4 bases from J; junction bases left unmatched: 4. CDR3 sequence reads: CASSLIASGYNEQFF. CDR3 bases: TGTGCCAGCAGCTTAATAGCTAGCGGATACAATGAGCAGTTCTTC.

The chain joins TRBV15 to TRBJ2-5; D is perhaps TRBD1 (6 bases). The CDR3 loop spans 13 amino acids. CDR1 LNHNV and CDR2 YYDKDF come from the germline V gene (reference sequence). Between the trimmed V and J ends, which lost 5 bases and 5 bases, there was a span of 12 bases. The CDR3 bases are TGTGCCACCAGCGTCAGGGGAACGGAGACCCAGTACTTC. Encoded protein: CATSVRGTETQYF.

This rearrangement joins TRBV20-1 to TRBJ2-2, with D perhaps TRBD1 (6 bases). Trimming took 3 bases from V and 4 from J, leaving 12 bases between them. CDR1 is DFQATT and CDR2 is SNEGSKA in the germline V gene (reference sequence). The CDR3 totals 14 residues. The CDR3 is CSASNRGSTGELFF. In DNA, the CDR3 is TGCAGTGCTAGTAATAGGGGGAGCACCGGGGAGCTGTTTTTT.

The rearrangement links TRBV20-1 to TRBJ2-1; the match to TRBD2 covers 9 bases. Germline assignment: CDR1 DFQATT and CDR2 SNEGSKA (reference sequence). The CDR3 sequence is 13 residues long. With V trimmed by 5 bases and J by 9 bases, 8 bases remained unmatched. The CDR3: CSARREGPGEQFF. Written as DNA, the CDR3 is TGCAGTGCTCGGCGGGAGGGCCCTGGTGAGCAGTTCTTC.

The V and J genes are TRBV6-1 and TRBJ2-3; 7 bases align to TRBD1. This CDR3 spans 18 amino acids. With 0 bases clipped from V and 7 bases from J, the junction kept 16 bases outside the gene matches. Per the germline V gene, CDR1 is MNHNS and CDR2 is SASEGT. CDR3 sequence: CASSEATGIILGDNTQYF. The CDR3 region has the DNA TGTGCCAGCAGTGAAGCGACAGGGATAATTTTAGGGGACAATACGCAGTATTTT.

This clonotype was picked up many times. The CDR3 DNA follows: TGCGCCAGCAGCTTGGGGTCTAGCGACGGTGAGCAGTTCTTC. This translates into CASSLGSSDGEQFF. V and J are TRBV5-1 and TRBJ2-1; a weak D match, TRBD2 (6 bases). The CDR3 runs to 14 residues. Trimming removed 0 bases from V and 9 bases from J, with 13 bases in between. Germline V CDR1 and CDR2: SGHRS, YFSETQ.

The CDR3 region is CASSFASGALDEQFF. DNA of the CDR3: TGTGCCAGCAGCTTCGCTAGCGGCGCCTTGGATGAGCAGTTCTTC. The chain is built from TRBV11-2 and TRBJ2-1; 7 positions match TRBD2. Germline V CDR1 and CDR2: SGHAT, FQNNGV. The CDR3 totals 15 residues. The ends lost 3 bases at V and 8 bases at J; junction bases unmatched: 10.

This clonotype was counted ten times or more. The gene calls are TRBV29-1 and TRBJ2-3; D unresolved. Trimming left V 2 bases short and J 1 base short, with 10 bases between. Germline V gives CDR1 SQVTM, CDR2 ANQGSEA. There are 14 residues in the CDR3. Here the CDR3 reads CSVEWYGGTDTQYF. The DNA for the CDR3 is TGCAGCGTTGAATGGTATGGAGGCACAGATACGCAGTATTTT.

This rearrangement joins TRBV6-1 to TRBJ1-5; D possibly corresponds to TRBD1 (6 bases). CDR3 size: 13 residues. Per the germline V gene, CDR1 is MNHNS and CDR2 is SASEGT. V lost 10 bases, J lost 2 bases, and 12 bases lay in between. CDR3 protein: CATRGDGNQPQHF. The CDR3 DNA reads TGTGCCACGAGGGGGGACGGCAATCAGCCCCAGCATTTT.